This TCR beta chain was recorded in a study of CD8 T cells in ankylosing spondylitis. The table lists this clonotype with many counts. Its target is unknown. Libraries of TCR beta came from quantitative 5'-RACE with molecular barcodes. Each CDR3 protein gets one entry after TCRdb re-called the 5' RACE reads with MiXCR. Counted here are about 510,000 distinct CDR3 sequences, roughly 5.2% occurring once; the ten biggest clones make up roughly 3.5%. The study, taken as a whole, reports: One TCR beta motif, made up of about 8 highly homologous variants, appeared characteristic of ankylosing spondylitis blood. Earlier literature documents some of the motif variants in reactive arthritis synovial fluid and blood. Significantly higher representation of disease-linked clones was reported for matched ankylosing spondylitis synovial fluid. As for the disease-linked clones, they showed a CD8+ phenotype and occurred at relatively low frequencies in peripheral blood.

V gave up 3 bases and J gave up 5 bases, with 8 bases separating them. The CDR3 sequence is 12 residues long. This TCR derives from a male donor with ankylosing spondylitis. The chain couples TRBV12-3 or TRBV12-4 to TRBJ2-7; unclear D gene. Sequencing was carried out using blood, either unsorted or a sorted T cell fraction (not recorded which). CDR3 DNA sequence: TGTGCCAGCAGTTTTAACGGAAACGAGCAGTACTTC. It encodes CASSFNGNEQYF.